This entry is about one T cell receptor beta chain. Between the trimmed V and J ends, which lost 3 bases and 8 bases, there was a span of 13 bases. This CDR3 region has 13 residues. These data belong to a study of blood T cell repertoires in COVID-19. Looking at the study overall: From the United States, Italy and Spain came samples of acute and convalescent COVID-19. The cDNA or gDNA used as material had been derived from T cells, B-cell-depleted T cells, or PBMCs.

Using immunoSEQ multiplex PCR, the repertoire was profiled, and TCRdb retains in-frame clones only, with some absent. Among 250,000 to 350,000 clones, about 90% were seen once, and the ten largest hold approximately 4.3%. What was sequenced was PBMCs or T cells enriched from blood (not recorded which). This TCR derives from a woman aged 18-29 years with acute COVID-19. The chain carries TRBV12-3 or TRBV12-4 and TRBJ1-2; no firm D call. This CDR3 reads CASSFRVFDGYTF. The CDR3, as DNA: TGTGCCAGCAGTTTCCGGGTTTTTGACGGCTACACCTTC.